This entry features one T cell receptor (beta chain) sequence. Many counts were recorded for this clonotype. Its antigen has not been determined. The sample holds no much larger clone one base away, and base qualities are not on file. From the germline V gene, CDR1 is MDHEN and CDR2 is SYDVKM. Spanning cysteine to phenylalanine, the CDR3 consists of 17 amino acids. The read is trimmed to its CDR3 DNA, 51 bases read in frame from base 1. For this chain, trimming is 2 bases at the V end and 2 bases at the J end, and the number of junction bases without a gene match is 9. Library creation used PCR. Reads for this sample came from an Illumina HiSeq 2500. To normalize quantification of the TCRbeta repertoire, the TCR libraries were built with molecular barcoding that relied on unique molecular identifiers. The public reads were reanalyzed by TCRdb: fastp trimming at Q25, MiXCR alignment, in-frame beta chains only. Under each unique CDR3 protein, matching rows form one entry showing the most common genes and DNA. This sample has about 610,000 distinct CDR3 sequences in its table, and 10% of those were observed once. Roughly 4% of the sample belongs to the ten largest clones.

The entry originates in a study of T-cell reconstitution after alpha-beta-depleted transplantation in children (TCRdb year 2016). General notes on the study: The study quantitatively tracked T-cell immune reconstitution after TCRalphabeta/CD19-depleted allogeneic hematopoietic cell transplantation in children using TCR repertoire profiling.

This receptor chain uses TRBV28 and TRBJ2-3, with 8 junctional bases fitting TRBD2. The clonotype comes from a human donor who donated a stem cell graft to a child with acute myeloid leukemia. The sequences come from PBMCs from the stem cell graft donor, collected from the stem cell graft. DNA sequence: TGTGCCAGCAGTTTACGGGCTAGCGGGTTCTCCACAGATACGCAGTATTTT. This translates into CASSLRASGFSTDTQYF.